The clone carrying this TCR beta chain was detected a few times. Its target is unknown. Deletions cut 7 bases from V and 4 bases from J, with 15 bases between. This CDR3 has 14 amino acids. Looked up from germline, CDR1 is SGDLS and CDR2 is YYNGEE. This sample was included in a study of T cell repertoires in cytomegalovirus infection. Study details: Recently identified HLA-C-restricted CMV epitopes were among the peptides used. Signatures in public TCR beta sequences pointed to both CMV infection and matching HLA type.

Via MiXCR, TCRdb re-called the reads, giving one row per CDR3 protein. The sample records hundreds of thousands of distinct CDR3 sequences, around a third being singletons. Study observations and caveats: Frequencies of public TCR beta families were cumulated, and this identified carriers of CMV plus the relevant HLA. It was HLA-C-restricted CMV-specific TCR beta clonotypes that dominated the response ex vivo.

This chain connects TRBV9 to TRBJ1-3; D remains ambiguous. This clonotype was obtained from a human donor in good health (CMV status not recorded). Some clones in this sample may be carry-over from other donors' samples. Sequenced here: cultured CD8+ T cells from PBMCs, sampled from culture after CMV antigen stimulation. The CDR3 region is CASGSESPGNTIYF. The CDR3 nucleotides are TGTGCCAGCGGCTCCGAGAGCCCAGGAAACACCATATATTTT.